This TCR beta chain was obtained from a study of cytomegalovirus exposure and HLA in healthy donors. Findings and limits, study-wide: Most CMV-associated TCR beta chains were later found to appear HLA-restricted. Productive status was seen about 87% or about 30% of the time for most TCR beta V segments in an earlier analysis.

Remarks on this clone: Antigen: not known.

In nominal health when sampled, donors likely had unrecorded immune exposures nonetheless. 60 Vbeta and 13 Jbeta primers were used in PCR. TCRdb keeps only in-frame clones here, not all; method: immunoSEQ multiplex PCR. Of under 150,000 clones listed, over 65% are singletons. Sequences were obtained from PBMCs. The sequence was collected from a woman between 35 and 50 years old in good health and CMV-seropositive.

The CDR3 bases are TGTGCCAGCAGTTCCGGACAGGGACCAGGTGTTGAGCAGTTCTTC. This codes for CASSSGQGPGVEQFF. The chain is built from TRBV11-2 and TRBJ2-1; 8 bases match TRBD1. Germline CDR1 reads SGHAT; CDR2 reads FQNNGV. Trimming at V came to 6 bases and at J to 9 bases, leaving 13 bases not matched to a gene. The length of the CDR3 is 15 residues.